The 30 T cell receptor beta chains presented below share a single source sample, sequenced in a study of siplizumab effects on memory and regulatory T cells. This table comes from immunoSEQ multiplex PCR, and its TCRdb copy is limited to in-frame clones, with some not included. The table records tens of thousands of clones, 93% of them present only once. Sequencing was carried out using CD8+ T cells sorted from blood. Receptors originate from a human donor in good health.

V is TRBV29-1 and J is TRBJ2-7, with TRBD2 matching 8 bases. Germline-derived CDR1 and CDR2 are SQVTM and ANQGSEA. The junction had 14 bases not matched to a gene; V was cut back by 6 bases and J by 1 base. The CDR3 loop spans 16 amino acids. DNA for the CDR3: TGCAGCGTGTCCCGTCGGGGGGCGGGAGGTTCCTACGAGCAGTACTTC. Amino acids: CSVSRRGAGGSYEQYF.

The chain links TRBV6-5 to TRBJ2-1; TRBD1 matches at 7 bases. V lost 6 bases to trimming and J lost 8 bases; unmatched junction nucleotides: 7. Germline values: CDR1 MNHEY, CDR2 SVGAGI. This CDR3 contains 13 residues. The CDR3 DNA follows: TGTGCCAGCAGGACCGGGACAGTCGATGAGCAGTTCTTC. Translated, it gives CASRTGTVDEQFF.

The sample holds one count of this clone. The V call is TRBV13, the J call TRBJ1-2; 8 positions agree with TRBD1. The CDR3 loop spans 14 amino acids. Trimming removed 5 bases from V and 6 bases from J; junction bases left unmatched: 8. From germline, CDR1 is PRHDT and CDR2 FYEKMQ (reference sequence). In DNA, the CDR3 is TGTGCCAGCAGCCTCGACAGGGGCAAGAATGGCTACACCTTC. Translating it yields CASSLDRGKNGYTF.

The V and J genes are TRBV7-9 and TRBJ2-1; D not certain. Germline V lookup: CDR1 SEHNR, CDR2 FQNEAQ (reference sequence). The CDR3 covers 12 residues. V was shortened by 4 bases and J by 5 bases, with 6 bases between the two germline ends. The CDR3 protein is CASSSHDNEQFF. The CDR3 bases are TGTGCCAGCAGCTCACATGACAATGAGCAGTTCTTC.

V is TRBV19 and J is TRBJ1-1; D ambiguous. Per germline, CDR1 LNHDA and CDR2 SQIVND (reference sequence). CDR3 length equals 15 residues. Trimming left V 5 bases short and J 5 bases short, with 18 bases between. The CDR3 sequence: CASSPYPVLMTEAFF. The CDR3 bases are TGTGCCAGTAGTCCCTATCCCGTGTTGATGACTGAAGCTTTCTTT.

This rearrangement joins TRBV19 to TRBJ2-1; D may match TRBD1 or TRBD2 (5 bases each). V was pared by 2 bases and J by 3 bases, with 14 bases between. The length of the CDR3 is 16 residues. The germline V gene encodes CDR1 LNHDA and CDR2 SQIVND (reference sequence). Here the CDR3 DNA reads TGTGCCAGTAGTATATCCGGCCGGGGCTTCTACAATGAGCAGTTCTTC. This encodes CASSISGRGFYNEQFF. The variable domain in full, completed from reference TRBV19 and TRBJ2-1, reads DGGITQSPKYLFRKEGQNVTLSCEQNLNHDAMYWYRQDPGQGLRLIYYSQIVNDFQKGDIAEGYSVSREKKESFPLTVTSAQKNPTAFYLCASSISGRGFYNEQFFGPGTRLTVL.

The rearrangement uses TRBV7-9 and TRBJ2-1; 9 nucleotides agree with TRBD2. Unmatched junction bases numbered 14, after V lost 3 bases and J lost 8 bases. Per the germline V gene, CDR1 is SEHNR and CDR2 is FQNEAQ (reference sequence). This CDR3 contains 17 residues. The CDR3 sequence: CASSFIPLGGRADEQFF. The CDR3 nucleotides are TGTGCCAGCAGCTTTATCCCCCTGGGCGGGAGGGCCGATGAGCAGTTCTTC.

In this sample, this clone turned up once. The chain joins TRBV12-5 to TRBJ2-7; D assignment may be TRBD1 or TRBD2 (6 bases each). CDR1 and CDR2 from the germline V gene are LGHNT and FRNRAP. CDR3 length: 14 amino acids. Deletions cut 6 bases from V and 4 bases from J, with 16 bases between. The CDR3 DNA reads TGTGCTAGTGGAGCTTCAGGAGGGGGATACGAGCAGTACTTC. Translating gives CASGASGGGYEQYF. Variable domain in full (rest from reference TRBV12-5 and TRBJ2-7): DARVTQTPRHKVTEMGQEVTMRCQPILGHNTVFWYRQTMMQGLELLAYFRNRAPLDDSGMPKDRFSAEMPDATLATLKIQPSEPRDSAVYFCASGASGGGYEQYFGPGTRLTVT.

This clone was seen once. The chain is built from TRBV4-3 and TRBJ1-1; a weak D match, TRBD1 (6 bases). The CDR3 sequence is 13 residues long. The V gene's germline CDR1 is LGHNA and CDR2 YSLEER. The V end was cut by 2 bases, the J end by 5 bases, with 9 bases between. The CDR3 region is CASSQQGRTEAFF. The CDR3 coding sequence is TGCGCCAGCAGCCAACAGGGGCGAACTGAAGCTTTCTTT.

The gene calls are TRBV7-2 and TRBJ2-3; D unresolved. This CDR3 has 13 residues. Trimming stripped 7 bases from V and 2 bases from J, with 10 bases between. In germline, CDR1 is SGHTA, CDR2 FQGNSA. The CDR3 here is CASTPRITDTQYF. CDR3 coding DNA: TGTGCCAGCACTCCGAGGATCACAGATACGCAGTATTTT.

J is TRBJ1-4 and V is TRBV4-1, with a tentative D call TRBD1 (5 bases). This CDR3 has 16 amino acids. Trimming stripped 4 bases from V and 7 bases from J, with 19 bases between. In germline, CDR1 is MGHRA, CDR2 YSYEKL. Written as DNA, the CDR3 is TGCGCCAGCAGCCCATCATCCGTGGGGGGGTTTGAAAAACTGTTTTTT. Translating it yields CASSPSSVGGFEKLFF.

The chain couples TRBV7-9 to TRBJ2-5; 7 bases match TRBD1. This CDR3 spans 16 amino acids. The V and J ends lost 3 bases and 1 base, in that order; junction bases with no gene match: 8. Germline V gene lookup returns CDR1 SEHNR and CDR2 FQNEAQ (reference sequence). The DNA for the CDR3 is TGTGCCAGCAGCTTCGGAGGAGAGGGGGCCCAAGAGACCCAGTACTTC. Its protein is CASSFGGEGAQETQYF. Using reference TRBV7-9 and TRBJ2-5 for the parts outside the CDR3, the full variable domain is DTGVSQNPRHKITKRGQNVTFRCDPISEHNRLYWYRQTLGQGPEFLTYFQNEAQLEKSRLLSDRFSAERPKGSFSTLEIQRTEQGDSAMYLCASSFGGEGAQETQYFGPGTRLLVL.

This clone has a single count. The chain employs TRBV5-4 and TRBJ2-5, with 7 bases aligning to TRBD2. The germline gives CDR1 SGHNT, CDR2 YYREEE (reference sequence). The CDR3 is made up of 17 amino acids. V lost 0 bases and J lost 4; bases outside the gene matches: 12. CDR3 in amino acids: CASSLEVGGRWLETQYF. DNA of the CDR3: TGTGCCAGCAGCTTGGAAGTCGGCGGGAGATGGTTAGAGACCCAGTACTTC.

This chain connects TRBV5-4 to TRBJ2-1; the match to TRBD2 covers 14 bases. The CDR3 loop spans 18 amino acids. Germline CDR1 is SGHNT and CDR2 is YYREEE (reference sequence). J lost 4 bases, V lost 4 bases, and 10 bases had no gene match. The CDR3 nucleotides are TGTGCCAGCAGCATACCGGGACTAGCGGGAGTCCGGTACAATGAGCAGTTCTTC. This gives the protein CASSIPGLAGVRYNEQFF.

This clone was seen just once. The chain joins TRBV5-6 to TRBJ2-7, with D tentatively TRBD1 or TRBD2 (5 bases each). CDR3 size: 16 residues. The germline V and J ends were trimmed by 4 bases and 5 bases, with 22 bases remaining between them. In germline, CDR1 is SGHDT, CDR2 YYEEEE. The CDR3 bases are TGTGCCAGCAGCGCCCCCTGGAGGCAGGGCCGGCACGAGCAGTACTTC. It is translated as CASSAPWRQGRHEQYF.

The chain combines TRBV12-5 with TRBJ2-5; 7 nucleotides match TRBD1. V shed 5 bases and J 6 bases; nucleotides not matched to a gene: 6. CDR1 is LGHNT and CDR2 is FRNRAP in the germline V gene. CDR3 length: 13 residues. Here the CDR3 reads CASGRGGEKTQYF. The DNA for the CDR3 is TGTGCTAGTGGTCGAGGGGGCGAAAAGACCCAGTACTTC.

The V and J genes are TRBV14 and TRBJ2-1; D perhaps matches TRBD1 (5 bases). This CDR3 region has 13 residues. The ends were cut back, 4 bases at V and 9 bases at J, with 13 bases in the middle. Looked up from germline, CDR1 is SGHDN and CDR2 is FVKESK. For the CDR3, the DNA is TGTGCCAGCAGCCTTTCAGGGTATGCTGAGCAGTTCTTC. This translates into CASSLSGYAEQFF.

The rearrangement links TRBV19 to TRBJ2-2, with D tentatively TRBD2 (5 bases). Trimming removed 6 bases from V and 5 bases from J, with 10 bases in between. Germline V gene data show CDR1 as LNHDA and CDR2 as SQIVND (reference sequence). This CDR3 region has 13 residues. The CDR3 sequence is CASREVGTGELFF. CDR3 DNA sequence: TGTGCCAGTAGGGAGGTGGGAACCGGGGAGCTGTTTTTT.

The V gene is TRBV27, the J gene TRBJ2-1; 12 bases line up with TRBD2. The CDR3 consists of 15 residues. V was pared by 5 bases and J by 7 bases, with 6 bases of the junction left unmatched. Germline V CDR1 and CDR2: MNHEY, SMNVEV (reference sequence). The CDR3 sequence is CASSPTTSGGNEQFF. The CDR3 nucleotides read TGTGCCAGCAGTCCCACGACTAGCGGGGGAAATGAGCAGTTCTTC.

In nucleotides, the CDR3 is TGTGCCAGCAGCTACAACTGGCACCTGAACACCGGGGAGCTGTTTTTT. Translated, it gives CASSYNWHLNTGELFF. This sequence joins TRBV13 and TRBJ2-2; unclear D gene. V was cut by 4 bases and J by 1 base, with 13 bases left in between. This CDR3 comprises 16 residues. Germline CDR1 reads PRHDT; CDR2 reads FYEKMQ (reference sequence).

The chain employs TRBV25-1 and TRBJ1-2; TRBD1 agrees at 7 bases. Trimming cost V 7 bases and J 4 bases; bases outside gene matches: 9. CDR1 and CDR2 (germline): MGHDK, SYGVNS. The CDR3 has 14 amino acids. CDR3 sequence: CASTAGGHLYGYTF. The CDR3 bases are TGTGCCAGCACCGCAGGGGGACACCTCTATGGCTACACCTTC.

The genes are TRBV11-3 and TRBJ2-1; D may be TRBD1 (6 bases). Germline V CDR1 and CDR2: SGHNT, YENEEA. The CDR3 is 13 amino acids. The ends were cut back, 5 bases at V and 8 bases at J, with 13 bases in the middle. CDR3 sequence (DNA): TGTGCCAGCAGCGCTAGGGGGTCGGATGAGCAGTTCTTC. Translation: CASSARGSDEQFF.

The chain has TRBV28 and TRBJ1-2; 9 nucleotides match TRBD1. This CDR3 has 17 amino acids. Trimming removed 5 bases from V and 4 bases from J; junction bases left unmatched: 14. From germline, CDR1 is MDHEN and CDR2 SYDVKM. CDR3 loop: CASSPPSGQGNVYGYTF. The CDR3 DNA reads TGTGCCAGCAGTCCCCCCTCGGGACAGGGTAACGTCTATGGCTACACCTTC.

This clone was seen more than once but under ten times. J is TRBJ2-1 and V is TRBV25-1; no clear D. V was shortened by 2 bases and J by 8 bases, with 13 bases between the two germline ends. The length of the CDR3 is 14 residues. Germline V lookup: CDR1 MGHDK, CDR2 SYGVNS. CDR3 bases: TGTGCCAGCAGTGAAACGGAAGGGTGGCATGAGCAGTTCTTC. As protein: CASSETEGWHEQFF.

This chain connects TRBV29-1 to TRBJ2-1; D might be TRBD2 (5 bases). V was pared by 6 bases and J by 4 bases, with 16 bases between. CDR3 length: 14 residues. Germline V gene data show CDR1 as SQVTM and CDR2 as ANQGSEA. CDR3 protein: CSVGEIAQYNEQFF. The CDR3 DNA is TGCAGCGTGGGTGAGATAGCGCAGTACAATGAGCAGTTCTTC.

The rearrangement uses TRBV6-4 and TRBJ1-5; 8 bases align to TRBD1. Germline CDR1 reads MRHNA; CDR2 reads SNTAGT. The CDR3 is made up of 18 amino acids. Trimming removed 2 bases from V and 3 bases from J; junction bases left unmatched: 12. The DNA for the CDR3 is TGTGCCAGCAGTGACGGGGCACAGGGGGAATTAGTCAATCAGCCCCAGCATTTT. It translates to CASSDGAQGELVNQPQHF.

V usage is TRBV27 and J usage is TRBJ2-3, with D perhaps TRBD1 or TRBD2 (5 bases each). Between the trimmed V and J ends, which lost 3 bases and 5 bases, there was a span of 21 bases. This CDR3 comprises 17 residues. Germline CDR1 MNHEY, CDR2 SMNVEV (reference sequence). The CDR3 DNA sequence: TGTGCCAGCAGTTTGACTCCGGGACCTCCCCCAGGAGATACGCAGTATTTT. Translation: CASSLTPGPPPGDTQYF.

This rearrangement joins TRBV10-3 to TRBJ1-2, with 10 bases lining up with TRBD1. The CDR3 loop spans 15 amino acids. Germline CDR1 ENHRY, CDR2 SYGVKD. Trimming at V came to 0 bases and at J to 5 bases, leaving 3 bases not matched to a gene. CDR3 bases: TGTGCCATCAGTGAGTCGGGACAGGGGCCTTATGGCTACACCTTC. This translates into CAISESGQGPYGYTF.

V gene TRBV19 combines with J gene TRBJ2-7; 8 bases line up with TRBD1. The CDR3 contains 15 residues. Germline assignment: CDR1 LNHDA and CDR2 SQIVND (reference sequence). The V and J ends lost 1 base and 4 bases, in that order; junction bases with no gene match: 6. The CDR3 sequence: CASSIGTGYRYEQYF. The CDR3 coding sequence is TGTGCCAGTAGTATAGGGACAGGGTACCGGTACGAGCAGTACTTC. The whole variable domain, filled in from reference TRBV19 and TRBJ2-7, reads DGGITQSPKYLFRKEGQNVTLSCEQNLNHDAMYWYRQDPGQGLRLIYYSQIVNDFQKGDIAEGYSVSREKKESFPLTVTSAQKNPTAFYLCASSIGTGYRYEQYFGPGTRLTVT.

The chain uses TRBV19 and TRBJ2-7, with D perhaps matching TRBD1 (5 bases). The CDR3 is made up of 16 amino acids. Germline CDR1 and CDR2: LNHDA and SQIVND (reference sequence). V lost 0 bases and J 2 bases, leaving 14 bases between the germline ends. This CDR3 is CASSIDSTVFPYEQYF. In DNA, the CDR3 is TGTGCCAGTAGTATAGACTCGACAGTTTTCCCCTACGAGCAGTACTTC.